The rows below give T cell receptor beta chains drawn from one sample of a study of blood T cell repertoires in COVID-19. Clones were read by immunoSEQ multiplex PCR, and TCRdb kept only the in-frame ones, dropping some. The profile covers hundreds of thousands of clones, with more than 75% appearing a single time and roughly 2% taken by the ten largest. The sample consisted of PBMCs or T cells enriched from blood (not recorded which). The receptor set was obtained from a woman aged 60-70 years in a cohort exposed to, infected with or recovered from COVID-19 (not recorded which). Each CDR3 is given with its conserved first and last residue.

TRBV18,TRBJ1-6,CASSPPPGGYNSPLHF
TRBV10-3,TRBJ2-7,CAISESEGYTYYEQYF
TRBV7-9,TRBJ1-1,CASSFPGTEAFF
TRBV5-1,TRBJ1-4,CASSAQGSGEKLFF
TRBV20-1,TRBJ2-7,CSASPYEQYF
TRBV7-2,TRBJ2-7,CASSLISGNGLYEQYF
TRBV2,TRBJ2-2,CASDGTGAATGELFF
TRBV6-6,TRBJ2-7,CASGIAGSHEQYF
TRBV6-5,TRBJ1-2,CASSVQGDYGYTF
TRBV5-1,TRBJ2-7,CASSFEFSYEQYF
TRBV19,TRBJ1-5,CASSIGQGWGEPQHF
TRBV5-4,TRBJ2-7,CASSFEDTSSSYEQYF
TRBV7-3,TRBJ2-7,CASSPQGGGSYEQYF
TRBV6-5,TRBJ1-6,CASSYSSRGASSPLHF
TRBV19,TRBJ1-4,CASSIDGATNEKLFF
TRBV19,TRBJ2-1,CASSIGRGPPSYNEQFF
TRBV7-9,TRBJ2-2,CASSSGQGFYTGELFF
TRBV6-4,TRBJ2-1,CASSATSGRNEQFF
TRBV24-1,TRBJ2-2,CATRKGQGTGELFF
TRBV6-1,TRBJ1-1,CASSEARGRMNTEAFF
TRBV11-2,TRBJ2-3,CASSNRRVRQDTQYF
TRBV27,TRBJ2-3,CASSLGLSTDTQYF
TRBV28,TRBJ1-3,CASSSRQGNTIYF
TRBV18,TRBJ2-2,CASSPSRTSEHTGELFF
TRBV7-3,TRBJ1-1,CASSLRGGTEAFF
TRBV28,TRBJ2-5,CASMRGGGAEETQYF
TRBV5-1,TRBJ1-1,CASSRDTLNTEAFF
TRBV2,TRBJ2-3,CASSEGLAARTDTQYF
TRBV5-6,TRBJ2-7,CASSFAASGSLYEQYF
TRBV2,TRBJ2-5,CASRAGTSGSRQETQYF
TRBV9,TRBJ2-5,CASSAGTSGSQETQYF
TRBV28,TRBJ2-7,CASSWEGYEQYF
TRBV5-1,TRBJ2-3,CASSTSGLVRGSDTQYF
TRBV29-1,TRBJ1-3,CSALDRAVSGNTIYF
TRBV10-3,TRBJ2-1,CAISDTPSGVKHNEQFF
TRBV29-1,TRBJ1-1,CSAVQGGNTEAFF
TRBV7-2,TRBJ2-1,CASSVAVRGHEQFF
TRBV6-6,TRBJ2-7,CASSPRAGQGLNYEQYF
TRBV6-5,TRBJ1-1,CASISPSAGTEAFF
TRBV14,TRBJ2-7,CASSQTVYEQYF
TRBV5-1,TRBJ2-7,CASSLGTVEYEQYF
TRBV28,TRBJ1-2,CASRSQGKGYTF
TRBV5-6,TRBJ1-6,CASSLLGTGAYSPLHF
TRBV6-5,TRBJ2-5,CASSLRETQYF
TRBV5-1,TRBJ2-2,CATSSETTNTGELFF
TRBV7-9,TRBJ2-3,CASSKGGADTQYF
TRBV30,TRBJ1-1,CAWSVIPGNTEAFF
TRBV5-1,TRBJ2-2,CASSRRTSGSSDTGELFF
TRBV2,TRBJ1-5,CASSGTNISNQPQHF
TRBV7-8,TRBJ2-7,CASSFPGQSYEQYF
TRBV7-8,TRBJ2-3,CASSLGQGSRDTQYF
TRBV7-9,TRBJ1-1,CASSLEGGLEAFF
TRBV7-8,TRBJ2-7,CASSSLGTFSYEQYF